Listed below are T cell receptor beta chains from one sample, sequenced in a study of cytomegalovirus exposure and HLA in healthy donors. Generated by immunoSEQ multiplex PCR, the TCRdb table keeps only in-frame clones and is missing some. Of tens of thousands of clones in the sample, roughly nine tenths were seen once. The sample taken for sequencing was PBMCs. The receptors were gathered from a woman aged 25 to 39 in good health and CMV-seropositive. CDR3s include the opening cysteine and the closing phenylalanine or tryptophan. The D gene is left open where the match is weak. A clone size is listed for some rows: how often the clone was seen (once, few, many), or a class if it is expanded.

abundance,d_gene,j_gene,v_gene,CDR3nt,CDR3aa
NA,TRBD1,TRBJ1-2,TRBV4-1,TGCGCCAGCAGCCAGGGGACAGGGAACTATGGCTACACCTTC,CASSQGTGNYGYTF
NA,NA,TRBJ1-1,TRBV27,TGTGCCAGTTCTCGGACATCTTCGAACACTGAAGCTTTCTTT,CASSRTSSNTEAFF
NA,NA,TRBJ2-7,TRBV7-9,TGTGCCAGCAGCTCCCCCCTTCGGGGGTACGAGCAGTACTTC,CASSSPLRGYEQYF
once,TRBD1,TRBJ1-2,TRBV5-6,TGTGCCAGCAGCTCCGGGGGACAGGGGGCTGTTGGCTACACCTTC,CASSSGGQGAVGYTF
NA,NA,TRBJ2-5,TRBV30,TGTGCCTGGAGTGAACAGGCCGAAGAGACCCAGTACTTC,CAWSEQAEETQYF
NA,TRBD1,TRBJ2-1,TRBV6-4,TGTGCCAGCAGCTCGCAGGGGGTTTCCAATGAGCAGTTCTTC,CASSSQGVSNEQFF
once,NA,TRBJ2-7,TRBV5-1,TGCGCCAGCAGCTTGGCCGAGACTTCCCGAACCTACGAGCAGTACTTC,CASSLAETSRTYEQYF
NA,NA,TRBJ1-1,TRBV5-1,TGCGCCAGCAGCTTGACGGGATTGGACACTGAAGCTTTCTTT,CASSLTGLDTEAFF
NA,NA,TRBJ2-1,TRBV14,TGTGCCAGCAGCCAAGATTTTAGACGACAGCCCTACAATGAGCAGTTCTTC,CASSQDFRRQPYNEQFF
NA,NA,TRBJ2-2,TRBV10-3,TGTGCCACCATGGCCAGGGCAAACACCGGGGAGCTGTTTTTT,CATMARANTGELFF
NA,NA,TRBJ2-3,TRBV7-9,TGTGCCAGCAGCTTACGTGACTCCGTTTACACAGATACGCAGTATTTT,CASSLRDSVYTDTQYF
NA,NA,TRBJ2-5,TRBV7-9,TGTGCCAGCAGCTTTAAGTGGGCAGAGACCCAGTACTTC,CASSFKWAETQYF
NA,TRBD1,TRBJ1-4,TRBV28,TGTGCCAGCTGTAGGACAGGAGGGAATGAAAAACTGTTTTTT,CASCRTGGNEKLFF
NA,NA,TRBJ1-5,TRBV10-2,TGCGCCAGCAACCCCCGGGGCAATCAGCCCCAGCATTTT,CASNPRGNQPQHF
NA,NA,TRBJ2-7,TRBV21-1,TGTGCCAGCAGCATTACTAGGGGACTTCACTACGAGCAGTACTTC,CASSITRGLHYEQYF
NA,NA,TRBJ1-2,TRBV5-4,TGTGCCAGCAGCTTGGCGTCCGGGGGGAACTATGGCTACACCTTC,CASSLASGGNYGYTF
NA,TRBD1,TRBJ2-7,TRBV9,TGTGCCAGCAGCCCCCGGGACAGGCACTACGAGCAGTACTTC,CASSPRDRHYEQYF